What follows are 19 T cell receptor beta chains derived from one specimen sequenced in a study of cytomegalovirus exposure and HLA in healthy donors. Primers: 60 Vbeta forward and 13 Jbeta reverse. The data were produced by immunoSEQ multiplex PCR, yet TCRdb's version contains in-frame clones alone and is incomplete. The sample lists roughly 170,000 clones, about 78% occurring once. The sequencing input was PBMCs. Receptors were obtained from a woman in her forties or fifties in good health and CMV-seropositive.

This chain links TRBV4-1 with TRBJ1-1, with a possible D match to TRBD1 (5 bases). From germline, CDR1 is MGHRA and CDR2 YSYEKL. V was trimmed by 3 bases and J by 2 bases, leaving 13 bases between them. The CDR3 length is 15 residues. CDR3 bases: TGCGCCAGCAGCCACACCGGGACTCTTAACACTGAAGCTTTCTTT. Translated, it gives CASSHTGTLNTEAFF.

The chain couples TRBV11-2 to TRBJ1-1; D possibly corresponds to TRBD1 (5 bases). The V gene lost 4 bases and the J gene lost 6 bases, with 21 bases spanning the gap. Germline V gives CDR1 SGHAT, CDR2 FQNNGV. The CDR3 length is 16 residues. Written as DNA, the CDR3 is TGTGCCAGCAGCTCCGCGGGACTTTTGGGCCGACCTGAAGCTTTCTTT. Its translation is CASSSAGLLGRPEAFF.

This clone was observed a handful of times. This CDR3 is CASSLGGQSEQFF. In DNA, the CDR3 is TGTGCCAGCAGCTTAGGTGGGCAGAGTGAGCAGTTCTTC. This rearrangement joins TRBV11-2 to TRBJ2-1; D is unresolved. The CDR3 contains 13 residues. Germline CDR1 SGHAT, CDR2 FQNNGV. V was pared by 1 base and J by 9 bases, with 10 bases between.

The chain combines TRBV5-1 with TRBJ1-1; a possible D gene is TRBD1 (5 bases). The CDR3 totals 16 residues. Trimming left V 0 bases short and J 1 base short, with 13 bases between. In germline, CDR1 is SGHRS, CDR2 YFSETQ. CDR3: CASSLESGGRNTEAFF. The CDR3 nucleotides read TGCGCCAGCAGCTTGGAGTCCGGGGGAAGGAACACTGAAGCTTTCTTT.

CDR3 amino acids: CAWSPLQGLTEAFF. CDR3 DNA sequence: TGTGCCTGGAGTCCCCTCCAGGGGCTGACTGAAGCTTTCTTT. This chain links TRBV30 with TRBJ1-1; maybe TRBD1 (6 bases). The CDR3 contains 14 residues. V shed 2 bases and J shed 5 bases, with 15 bases lying between them. CDR1 and CDR2 (germline): GTSNPN, SVGIG (reference sequence).

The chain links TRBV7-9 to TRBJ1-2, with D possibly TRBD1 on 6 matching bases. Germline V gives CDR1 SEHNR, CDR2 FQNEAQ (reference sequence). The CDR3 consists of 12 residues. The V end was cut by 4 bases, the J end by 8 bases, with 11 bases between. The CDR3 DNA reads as TGTGCCAGCAGCTCACAGGGTCCGGGCTACACCTTC. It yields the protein CASSSQGPGYTF.

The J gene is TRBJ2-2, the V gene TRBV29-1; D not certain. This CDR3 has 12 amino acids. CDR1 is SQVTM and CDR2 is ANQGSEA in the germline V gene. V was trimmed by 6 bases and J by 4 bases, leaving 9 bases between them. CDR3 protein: CSVRVITGELFF. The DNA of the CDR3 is TGCAGCGTGCGCGTGATCACCGGGGAGCTGTTTTTT.

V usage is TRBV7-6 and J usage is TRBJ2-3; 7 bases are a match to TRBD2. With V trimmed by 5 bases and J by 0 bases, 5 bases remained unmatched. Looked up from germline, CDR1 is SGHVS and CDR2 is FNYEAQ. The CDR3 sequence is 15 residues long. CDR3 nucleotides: TGTGCCAGCAGCGAACTAGCGAGAAGCACAGATACGCAGTATTTT. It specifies CASSELARSTDTQYF.

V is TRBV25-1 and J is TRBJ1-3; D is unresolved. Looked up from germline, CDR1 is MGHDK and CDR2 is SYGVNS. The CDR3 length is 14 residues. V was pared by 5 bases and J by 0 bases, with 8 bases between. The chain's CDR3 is CASSPHSSGNTIYF. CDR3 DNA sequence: TGTGCCAGCAGTCCCCACAGCTCTGGAAACACCATATATTTT.

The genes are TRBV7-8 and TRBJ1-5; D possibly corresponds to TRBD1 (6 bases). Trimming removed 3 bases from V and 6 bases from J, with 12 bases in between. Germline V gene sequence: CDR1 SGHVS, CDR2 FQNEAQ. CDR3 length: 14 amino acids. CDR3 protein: CASSFDRRRQPQHF. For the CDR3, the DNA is TGTGCCAGCAGCTTTGACAGGAGGCGTCAGCCCCAGCATTTT.

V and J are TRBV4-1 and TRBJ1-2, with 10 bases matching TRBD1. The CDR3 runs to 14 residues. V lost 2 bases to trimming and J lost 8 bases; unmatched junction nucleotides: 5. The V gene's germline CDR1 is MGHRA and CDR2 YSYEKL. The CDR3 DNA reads TGCGCCAGCAGCCAATTGGGACAGGGGACCGGCTACACCTTC. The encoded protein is CASSQLGQGTGYTF.

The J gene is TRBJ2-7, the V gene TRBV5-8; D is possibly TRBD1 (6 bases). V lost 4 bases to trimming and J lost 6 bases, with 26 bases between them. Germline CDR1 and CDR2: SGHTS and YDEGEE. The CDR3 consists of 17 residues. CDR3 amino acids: CASSLIFLNRPGAEQYF. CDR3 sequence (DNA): TGTGCCAGCAGCCTAATTTTTCTAAACCGGCCAGGGGCCGAGCAGTACTTC.

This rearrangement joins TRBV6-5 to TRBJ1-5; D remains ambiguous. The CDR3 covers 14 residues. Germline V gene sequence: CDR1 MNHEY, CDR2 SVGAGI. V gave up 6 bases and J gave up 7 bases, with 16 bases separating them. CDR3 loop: CASSSDTLTQPQHF. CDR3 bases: TGTGCCAGCAGCTCCGACACTCTAACCCAGCCCCAGCATTTT.

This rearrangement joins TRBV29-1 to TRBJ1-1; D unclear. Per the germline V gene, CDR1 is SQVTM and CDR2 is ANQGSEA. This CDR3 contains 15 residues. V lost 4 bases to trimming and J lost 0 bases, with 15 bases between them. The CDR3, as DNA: TGCAGCGTTGGTCCCACACGATCAATGAACACTGAAGCTTTCTTT. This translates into CSVGPTRSMNTEAFF.

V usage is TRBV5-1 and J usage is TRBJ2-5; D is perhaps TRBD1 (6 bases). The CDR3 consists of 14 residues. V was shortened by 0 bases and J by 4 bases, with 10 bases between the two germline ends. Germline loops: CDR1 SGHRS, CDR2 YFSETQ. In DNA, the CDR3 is TGCGCCAGCAGCTTGGCCAGGGGTCGAGAGACCCAGTACTTC. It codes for CASSLARGRETQYF.

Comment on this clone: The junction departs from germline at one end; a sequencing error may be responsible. CDR3 amino acids: CASSEDRVDEQYF. The CDR3 nucleotides are TGTGCCAGCAGCGAAGACAGGGTAGACGAGCAGTACTTC. This chain uses TRBV2 with TRBJ2-7, with 7 nucleotides matching TRBD1. This CDR3 region has 13 residues. The germline gives CDR1 SNHLY, CDR2 FYNNEI.

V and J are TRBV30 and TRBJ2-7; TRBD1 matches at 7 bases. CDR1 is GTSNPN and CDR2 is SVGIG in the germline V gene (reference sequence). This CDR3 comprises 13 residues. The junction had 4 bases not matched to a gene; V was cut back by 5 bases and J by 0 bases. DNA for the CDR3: TGTGCCTGGTCGGGACAGAGCTCCTACGAGCAGTACTTC. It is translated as CAWSGQSSYEQYF.

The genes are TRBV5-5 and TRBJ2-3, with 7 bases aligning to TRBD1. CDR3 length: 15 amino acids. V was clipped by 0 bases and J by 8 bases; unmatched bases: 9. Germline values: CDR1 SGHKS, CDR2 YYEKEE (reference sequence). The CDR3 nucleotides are TGTGCCAGCAGCTTGGAGGGCAGGGGGAGAGTTACGCAGTATTTT. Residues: CASSLEGRGRVTQYF.

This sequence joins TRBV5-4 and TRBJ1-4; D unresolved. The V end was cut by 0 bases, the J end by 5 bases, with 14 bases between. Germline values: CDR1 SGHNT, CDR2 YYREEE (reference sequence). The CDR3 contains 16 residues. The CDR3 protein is CASSLDGIRGNEKLFF. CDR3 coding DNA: TGTGCCAGCAGCTTGGACGGGATCAGAGGGAATGAAAAACTGTTTTTT.